The T cell receptor (beta chain) described here comes from a study of T cells in Graves' hyperthyroidism and ophthalmopathy. This clonotype was seen a few times. Germline values: CDR1 GTSNPN, CDR2 SVGIG (reference sequence). J was trimmed by 7 bases and V by 4 bases; bases with no gene match: 16. The CDR3 extends over 18 amino acids. Researchers amplified the TCR beta CDR3 regions from RNA transcripts. With the HTBI primer set, the TCR CDR3 went through a first round of RT-PCR. TCRdb independently ran MiXCR on the multiplex PCR reads; one entry per CDR3 protein. Of about 640,000 distinct CDR3 sequences in the sample, around 21% were seen once. Exclusion of patients followed from uncontrolled infection, other autoimmune disease, pregnancy or lactation.

The rearrangement joins TRBV30 to TRBJ1-6; 10 positions agree with TRBD1. The sample comprised blood. The TCR was taken from a man aged 30 to 45 with Graves' ophthalmopathy. The CDR3 region is CAWKGGRTGGLLNSPLHF. DNA for the CDR3: TGTGCCTGGAAAGGAGGAAGGACAGGGGGATTACTAAATTCACCCCTCCACTTT.